This entry features one T cell receptor (beta chain) sequence. Its antigen is unknown. Base qualities are missing; no much larger clone stands one base away. This sample is drawn from a study of regulatory T cells in long-lasting Graves disease (dated by TCRdb to the early 2020s). With regard to the full study: Patients with newly diagnosed Graves' disease had been on antithyroid drugs for under 3 months. The study was conducted in China and was registered as a clinical trial. A total of roughly 35 samples were covered by TCR sequencing, comprising around 13 persistent and some 20 newly diagnosed Graves' disease patients. Persistent Graves' disease patients were compared with newly diagnosed Graves' disease patients by peripheral blood TCR sequencing and RNA sequencing. What the research found in general, with its limitations: Patients with persistent disease shared more public clonotypes (about 2,700) than newly diagnosed patients did (approximately 1,000). The study examined only peripheral blood because the primary lesion, thyroid tissue, could not be accessed. Sequencing and analysis were limited to the TCR beta chain. The small sample size was acknowledged by the authors as a limitation that may reduce accuracy. Compared with newly diagnosed patients, persistent Graves' disease patients had lower TCR Shannon entropy and fewer highly expanded clones, which suggests clonal expansion.

In light of the paper, this sample's time point label describes: newly diagnosed GD, antithyroid drugs for less than 3 months. For both TCR sequencing and RNA sequencing, RNA was extracted from PBMCs in TRIzol. The diagnosis of Graves' disease followed American Thyroid Association guidelines. Recruitment of patients was carried out at an endocrinology department in Xi'an, China. From each patient, 7.5 to 9.5 milliliters of peripheral blood was collected into an EDTA anticoagulant tube. PBMCs were isolated by Ficoll Paque Plus density gradient separation without further T cell sorting. An Agilent 2100 Bioanalyzer and agarose gel were used to check RNA quality, and a NanoDrop 2000 was used to measure RNA concentration. Libraries were built with multiplex PCR. The listed sequencing device is Illumina HiSeq 4000. TCR beta libraries were built with iRepertoire HTBI primers and Arm-PCR amplification of CDR3 regions. Gel purification was performed on PCR products prior to sequencing. In the source study's methods: Gene usage analysis of CDR3 amino acid clonotypes used the approximately 56 TRBV and 11 to 15 TRBJ segments found across samples. Filtered high-quality paired reads were merged into contigs using COPE and FqMerger. BLAST was used to align contigs to IMGT TRBV, TRBD and TRBJ reference genes, with CDR3 defined following IMGT. Any clonotype with a frequency above 0.1% was classified as a highly expanded clone. Shannon entropy was used to measure repertoire diversity, and the Gini coefficient was used to measure V-J evenness. Public clonotypes were defined as clonotypes shared by more than one individual. The public reads were reprocessed in TCRdb via fastp at Q25 and MiXCR, keeping in-frame beta chains. Rows matching on CDR3 protein sequence are summarized as one entry with the most common DNA and genes. The V and J calls were determined by TCRdb, not by the authors. This sample is represented by fewer than 400,000 distinct CDR3 sequences; over 15% of them were singletons. 38% of the sample is held by the ten biggest clonotypes.

Sequencing used peripheral blood mononuclear cells (PBMCs), obtained at new diagnosis, from a patient treated with antithyroid drugs. The sequence was collected from a female donor with Graves disease.

The bases are TGCGCCAGCAGTCGGACTAGCGGGAGGAACACCGGGGAGCTGTTTTTT. Translated, this is CASSRTSGRNTGELFF. Here the chain combines TRBV10-1 and TRBJ2-2; 13 central nucleotides agree with TRBD2. CDR1 WNHNN and CDR2 SYGVQD were looked up in the germline V gene (reference sequence). Compared with germline, V lacks 5 bases and J lacks 1 base; bases without a gene match: 1. Spanning cysteine to phenylalanine, the CDR3 consists of 16 amino acids. Only the CDR3 DNA is retained, 48 bases long and in frame from the first base.